This TCR beta chain was found in a study of blood T cell repertoires in COVID-19. As for the study in general: Donors in the United States, Italy and Spain gave samples during acute or convalescent COVID-19. T cells, B-cell-depleted T cells, or PBMCs supplied cDNA or gDNA.

The table came from immunoSEQ multiplex PCR; TCRdb's copy has only in-frame clones and leaves some out. Found here are approximately 85,000 clones, around 89% of them singletons; the top ten hold approximately 4.3%. V lost 1 base to trimming and J lost 0 bases; unmatched junction nucleotides: 10. The CDR3 has 18 amino acids. Germline V gene data show CDR1 as LGHNA and CDR2 as YNFKEQ. Sequencing used peripheral blood. The rearrangement links TRBV4-2 to TRBJ2-3, with TRBD2 identical over 7 bases. The origin of this receptor is a woman over 75 with active or convalescent COVID-19. In nucleotides, the CDR3 is TGTGCCAGCAGCCAAGGAGAGGCTAGCGGCAAAAGCACAGATACGCAGTATTTT. It codes for CASSQGEASGKSTDTQYF.